The clone carrying this T cell receptor (beta chain) was seen a handful of times. The antigen remains unidentified. The sample comes from a study of T cell repertoires in cytomegalovirus infection. Overall study context: Based on public TCR beta signatures, there were indications of CMV infection and of a matching HLA type.

Study-level findings and limits: Dominating the ex vivo response were HLA-C-restricted CMV-specific TCR beta clonotypes.

Germline V lookup: CDR1 SGHRS, CDR2 YFSETQ. Trimming removed 0 bases at V and 0 bases at J, with 7 bases between. The CDR3 totals 15 residues. One entry per CDR3 protein results from TCRdb running MiXCR on the reads. The table records around 200,000 distinct CDR3 sequences, about 15% of them present only once. V is TRBV5-1 and J is TRBJ2-1; D not resolved. The TCR originated in a human donor in good health (CMV status not recorded). Some clones in this sample may be carry-over from other donors' samples. The source material was CD8+ T cells from PBMCs. CDR3 sequence (DNA): TGCGCCAGCAGCTTGGAGGCGAGCTCCTACAATGAGCAGTTCTTC. Protein sequence: CASSLEASSYNEQFF.